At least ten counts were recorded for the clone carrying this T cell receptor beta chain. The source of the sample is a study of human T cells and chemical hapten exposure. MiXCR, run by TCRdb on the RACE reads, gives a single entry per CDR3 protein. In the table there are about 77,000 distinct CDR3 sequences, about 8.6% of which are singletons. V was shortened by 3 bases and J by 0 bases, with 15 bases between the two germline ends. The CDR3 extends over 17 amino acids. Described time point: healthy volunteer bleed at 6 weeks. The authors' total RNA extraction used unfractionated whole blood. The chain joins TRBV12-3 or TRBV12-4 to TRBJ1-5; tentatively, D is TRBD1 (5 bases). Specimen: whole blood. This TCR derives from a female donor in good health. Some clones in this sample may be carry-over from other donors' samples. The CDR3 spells CASSFSSGGASNQPQHF. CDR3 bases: TGTGCCAGCAGTTTTAGTTCTGGAGGGGCTAGCAATCAGCCCCAGCATTTT.